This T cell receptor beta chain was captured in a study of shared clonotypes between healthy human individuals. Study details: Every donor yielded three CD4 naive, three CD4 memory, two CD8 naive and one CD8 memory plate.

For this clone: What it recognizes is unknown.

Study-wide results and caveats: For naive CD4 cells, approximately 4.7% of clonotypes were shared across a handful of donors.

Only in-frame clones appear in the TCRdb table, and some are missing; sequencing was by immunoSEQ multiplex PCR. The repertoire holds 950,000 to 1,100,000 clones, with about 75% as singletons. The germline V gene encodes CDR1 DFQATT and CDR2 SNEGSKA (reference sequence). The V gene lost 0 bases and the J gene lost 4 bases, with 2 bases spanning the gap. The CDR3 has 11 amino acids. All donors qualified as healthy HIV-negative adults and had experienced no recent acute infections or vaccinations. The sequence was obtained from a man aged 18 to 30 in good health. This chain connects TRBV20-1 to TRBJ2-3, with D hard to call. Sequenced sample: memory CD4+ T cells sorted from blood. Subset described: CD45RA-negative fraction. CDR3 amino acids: CSARDPDTQYF. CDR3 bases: TGCAGTGCTAGAGACCCAGATACGCAGTATTTT.